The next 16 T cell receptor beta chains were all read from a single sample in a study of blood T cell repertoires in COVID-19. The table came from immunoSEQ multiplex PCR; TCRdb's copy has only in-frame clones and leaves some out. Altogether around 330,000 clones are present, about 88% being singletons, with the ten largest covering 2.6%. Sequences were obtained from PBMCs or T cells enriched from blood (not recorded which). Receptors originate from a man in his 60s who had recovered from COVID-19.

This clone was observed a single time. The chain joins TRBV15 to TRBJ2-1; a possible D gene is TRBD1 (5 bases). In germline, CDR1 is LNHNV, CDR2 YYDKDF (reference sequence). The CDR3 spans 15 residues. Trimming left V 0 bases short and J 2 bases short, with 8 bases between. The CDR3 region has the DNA TGTGCCACCAGCAGAGATCCGACAGCCTACAATGAGCAGTTCTTC. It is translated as CATSRDPTAYNEQFF.

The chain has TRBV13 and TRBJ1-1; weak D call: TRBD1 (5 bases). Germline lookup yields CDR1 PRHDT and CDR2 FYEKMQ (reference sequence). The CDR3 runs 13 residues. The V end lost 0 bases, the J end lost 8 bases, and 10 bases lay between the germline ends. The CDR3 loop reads CASSLGSRQEAFF. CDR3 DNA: TGTGCCAGCAGCTTAGGCAGCCGACAGGAAGCTTTCTTT.

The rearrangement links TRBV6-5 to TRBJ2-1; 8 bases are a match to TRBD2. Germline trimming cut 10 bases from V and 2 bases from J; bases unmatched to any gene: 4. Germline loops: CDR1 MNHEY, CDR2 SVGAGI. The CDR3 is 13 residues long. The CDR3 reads CATGGGPYNEQFF. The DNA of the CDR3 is TGTGCCACCGGGGGGGGTCCCTACAATGAGCAGTTCTTC.

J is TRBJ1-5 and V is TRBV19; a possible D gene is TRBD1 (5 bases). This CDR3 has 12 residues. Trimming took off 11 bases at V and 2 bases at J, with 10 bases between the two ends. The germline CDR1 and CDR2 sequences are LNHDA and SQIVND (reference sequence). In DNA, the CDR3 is TGTGCCGTGGGGGGAGGCAATCAGCCCCAGCATTTT. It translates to CAVGGGNQPQHF. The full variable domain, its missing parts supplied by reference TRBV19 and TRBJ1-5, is DGGITQSPKYLFRKEGQNVTLSCEQNLNHDAMYWYRQDPGQGLRLIYYSQIVNDFQKGDIAEGYSVSREKKESFPLTVTSAQKNPTAFYLCAVGGGNQPQHFGDGTRLSIL.

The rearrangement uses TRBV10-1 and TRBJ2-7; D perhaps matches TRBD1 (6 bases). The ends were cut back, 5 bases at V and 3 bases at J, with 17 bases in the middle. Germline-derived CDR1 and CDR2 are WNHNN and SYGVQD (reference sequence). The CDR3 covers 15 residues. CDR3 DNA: TGCGCCAGCAGTTTACAGGGTATTCGAAACTACGAGCAGTACTTC. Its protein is CASSLQGIRNYEQYF.

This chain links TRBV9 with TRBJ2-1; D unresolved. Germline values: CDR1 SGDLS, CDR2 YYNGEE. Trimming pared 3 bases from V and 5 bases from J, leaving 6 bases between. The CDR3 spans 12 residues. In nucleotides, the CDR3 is TGTGCCAGCAGCGAGTCAGACAATGAGCAGTTCTTC. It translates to CASSESDNEQFF.

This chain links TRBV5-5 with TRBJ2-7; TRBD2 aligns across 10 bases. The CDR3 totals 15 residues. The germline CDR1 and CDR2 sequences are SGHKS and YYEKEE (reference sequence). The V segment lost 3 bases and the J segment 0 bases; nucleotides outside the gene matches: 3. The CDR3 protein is CASSSGLAASYEQYF. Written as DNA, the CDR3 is TGTGCCAGCAGCTCCGGACTAGCGGCCTCCTACGAGCAGTACTTC.

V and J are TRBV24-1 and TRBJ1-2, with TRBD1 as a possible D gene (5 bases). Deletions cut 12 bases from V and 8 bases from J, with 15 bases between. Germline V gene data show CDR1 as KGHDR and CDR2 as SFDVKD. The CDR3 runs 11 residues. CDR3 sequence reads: CAAGRGSGYTF. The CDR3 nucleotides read TGTGCCGCCGGGAGGGGATCGGGCTACACCTTC.

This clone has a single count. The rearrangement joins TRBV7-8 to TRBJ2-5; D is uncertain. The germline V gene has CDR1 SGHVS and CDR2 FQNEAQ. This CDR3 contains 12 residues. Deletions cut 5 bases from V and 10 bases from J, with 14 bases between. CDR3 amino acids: CASSHALGDQYF. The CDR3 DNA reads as TGTGCCAGCAGCCATGCCCTCGGAGACCAGTACTTC.

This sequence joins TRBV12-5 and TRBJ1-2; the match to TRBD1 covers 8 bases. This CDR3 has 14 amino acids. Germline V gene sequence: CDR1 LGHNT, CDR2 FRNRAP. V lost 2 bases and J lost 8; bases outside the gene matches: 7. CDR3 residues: CASGLNTGGEGYTF. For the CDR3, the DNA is TGTGCTAGTGGTTTGAACACAGGGGGAGAAGGCTACACCTTC.

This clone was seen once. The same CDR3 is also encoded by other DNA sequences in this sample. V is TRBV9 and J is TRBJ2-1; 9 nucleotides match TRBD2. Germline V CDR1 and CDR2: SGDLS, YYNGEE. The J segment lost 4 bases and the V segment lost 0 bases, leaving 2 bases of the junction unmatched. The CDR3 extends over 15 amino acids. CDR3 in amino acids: CASSVGSGGYNEQFF. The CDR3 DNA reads TGTGCCAGCAGCGTAGGGAGCGGGGGGTACAATGAGCAGTTCTTC.

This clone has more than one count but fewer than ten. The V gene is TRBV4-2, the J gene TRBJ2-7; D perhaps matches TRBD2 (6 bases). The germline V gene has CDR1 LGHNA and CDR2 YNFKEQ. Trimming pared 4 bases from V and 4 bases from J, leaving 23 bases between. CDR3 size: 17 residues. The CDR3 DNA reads TGTGCCAGCAGCCTCAGAGGATCGGGGGATTCCCTTTACGAGCAGTACTTC. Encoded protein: CASSLRGSGDSLYEQYF.

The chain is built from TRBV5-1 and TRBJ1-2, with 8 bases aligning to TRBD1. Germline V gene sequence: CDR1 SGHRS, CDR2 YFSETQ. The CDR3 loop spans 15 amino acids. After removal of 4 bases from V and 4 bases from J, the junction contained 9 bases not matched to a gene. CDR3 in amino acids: CASSRLPGQVYGYTF. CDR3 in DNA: TGCGCCAGCAGCCGACTCCCGGGACAGGTCTATGGCTACACCTTC.

The CDR3 region is CASSQDRNTEAFF. In DNA, the CDR3 is TGTGCCAGCAGCCAGGACAGAAACACTGAAGCTTTCTTT. V and J are TRBV4-2 and TRBJ1-1; TRBD1 might be the D (6 bases). Looked up from germline, CDR1 is LGHNA and CDR2 is YNFKEQ. V lost 3 bases to trimming and J lost 2 bases, with 7 bases between them. The CDR3 covers 13 residues.

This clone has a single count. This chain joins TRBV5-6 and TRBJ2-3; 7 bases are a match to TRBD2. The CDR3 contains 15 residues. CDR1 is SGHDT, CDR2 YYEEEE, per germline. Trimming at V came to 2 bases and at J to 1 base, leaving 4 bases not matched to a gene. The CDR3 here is CASSLWLAGTDTQYF. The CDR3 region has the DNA TGTGCCAGCAGCTTATGGCTAGCGGGCACAGATACGCAGTATTTT.

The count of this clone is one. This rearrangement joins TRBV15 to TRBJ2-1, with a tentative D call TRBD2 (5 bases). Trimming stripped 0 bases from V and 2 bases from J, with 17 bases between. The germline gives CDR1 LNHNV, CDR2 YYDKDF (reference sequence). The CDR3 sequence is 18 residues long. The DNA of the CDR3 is TGTGCCACCAGCAGAGATCAAGGTCGGCGGGTCGCCTACAATGAGCAGTTCTTC. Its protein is CATSRDQGRRVAYNEQFF.